This T cell receptor (beta chain) was sequenced during a study of T-cell reconstitution after alpha-beta-depleted transplantation in children. Trimming took 4 bases from V and 4 from J, leaving 20 bases between them. This CDR3 comprises 16 residues. CDR1 and CDR2 from the germline V gene are SGHRS and YFSETQ. For TCRbeta, the library was prepared with unique molecular identifiers. TCRdb fed the PCR reads into MiXCR, producing one record per CDR3 protein. Of hundreds of thousands of distinct CDR3 sequences listed, roughly 10% are singletons. The source was PBMCs from the stem cell graft donor, collected from the stem cell graft. This clonotype was sampled from a human donor who donated a stem cell graft to a child with acute lymphoblastic leukemia. The V and J genes are TRBV5-1 and TRBJ1-2; D is uncertain. The CDR3: CASSPLGSQTTYGYTF. Written as DNA, the CDR3 is TGCGCCAGCAGCCCCCTAGGGTCCCAGACAACCTATGGCTACACCTTC.